This TCR beta chain stems from a study of OX40 agonist ivuxolimab in advanced cancers. Background on the study: Prior checkpoint blockade (anti-PD-1, anti-PD-L1 or anti-CTLA-4) was permitted; roughly 40% had it. General study findings and limits: Among patients with partial responses at 0.1-3.0 mg/kg, clonal expansion was among the lowest. The study found that CD8+ T cells averaged more expanded clones than CD4+.

The CDR3 has 14 residues. CDR1 is SGHRS and CDR2 is YFSETQ in the germline V gene. Trimming shortened V by 0 bases and J by 6 bases, and 10 bases separated the two germline ends. About this clone: Antigen: not known.

The protocol was immunoSEQ multiplex PCR, while the TCRdb copy is restricted to in-frame clones and leaves out a portion. The repertoire holds tens of thousands of clones, with 80% as singletons. The material sequenced was CD4+ or CD8+ T cells sorted from blood, taken in a trial of the OX40 agonist ivuxolimab. The sequence derives from an adult with an advanced solid tumor such as melanoma, head and neck, liver or kidney cancer. This chain joins TRBV5-1 and TRBJ1-3, with D hard to call. The CDR3 spells CASSLEGVENTIYF. The CDR3 DNA is TGCGCCAGCAGCTTGGAGGGAGTAGAAAACACCATATATTTT.